This TCR beta chain was obtained from a study of CD8 T cells in Susac syndrome (dated by TCRdb to about 2019). Regarding the research as a whole: The study used repertoire sequencing to test whether antigen drove CD8+ T cell activation and differentiation in Susac syndrome. Clonality of the CD8+ T cell repertoire was compared between eleven to twelve healthy donors, around 14 Susac syndrome patients and around 16 multiple sclerosis patients.

Peripheral blood CD8+ and CD4+ T cells from healthy donors, Susac syndrome patients and multiple sclerosis patients were profiled by high-throughput TCR beta sequencing. Multiple sclerosis controls were treatment-naive patients with stable or active relapsing-remitting disease fulfilling revised McDonald criteria. CD8+ TEMRA cells were enriched by FACS, while bulk CD8+ and CD4+ T cells were purified by magnetic negative isolation. Blood was collected in EDTA tubes and processed within 24 hours, with PBMCs isolated through density gradient centrifugation. PBMCs intended for TCR sequencing were cryopreserved in liquid nitrogen and thawed later in a water bath at 37 degrees C. The sorted or isolated CD4+, CD8+ and CD8+ TEMRA cells reached a purity of at least 90%. As concerns this clonotype: What this receptor recognizes is not known. Base qualities were left out, and no much larger clone turns up one base away.

What the study reported, not specific to this receptor: The TCR sequencing and HLA analysis was acknowledged to have included a relatively small number of individuals.

RNA was extracted with the RNeasy kit and 0.5 to 1 ug was reverse transcribed using random hexamers. The immunoSEQ multiplex PCR assay, covering 54 Vbeta and 13 Jbeta segments, was used to amplify TCR beta CDR3 regions. PCR amplification bias was corrected using a synthetic template baseline for primer optimization and computational correction. Per the original workflow: Only productive sequences were kept, with reads annotated to V, D and J genes according to IMGT and analyzed in immunoSEQ Analyzer. To calculate clonality, Shannon entropy was normalized by log2 of the number of productive unique sequences and then subtracted from one. Public and private clones were assessed among the 100 most prevalent clones of each patient and control. A clone was defined as Susac-specific if it was absent from the healthy and MS cohorts, from some 1,100 published viral clones and from other ImmuneACCESS disease sequences. The public reads were reanalyzed by TCRdb: fastp trimming at Q25, MiXCR alignment, in-frame beta chains only. Identical CDR3 protein sequences are pooled into one entry, listed with their most common genes and DNA. TCRdb's processing, not the study's, gives the V and J calls here. In all, the sample holds fewer than 200,000 distinct CDR3 sequences, and about 95% of those were seen once. The ten largest clonotypes hold about 0.15% of the sample.

As encoded in the germline V gene, CDR1 is SGHTA while CDR2 is FQGNSA. From V the trimming removes 9 bases and from J it removes 2 bases, while the gene matches leave 4 bases of the junction unaccounted for. There are 14 amino acids in the CDR3, from cysteine to phenylalanine inclusive. Only the CDR3 part of the read is kept: 42 bases, read in frame from the first base. The sequence was obtained from a human donor with multiple sclerosis. Sequencing input: CD8+ T cells from PBMCs. This receptor chain uses TRBV7-2 and TRBJ2-7, with 13 bases matching TRBD2. The CDR3 is CARTGLAGAYEQYF. The DNA is TGTGCCAGAACAGGACTAGCGGGAGCCTACGAGCAGTACTTC.